The 9 T cell receptor beta chains below were found in one sample sequenced in a study of T-cell reconstitution after alpha-beta-depleted transplantation in children. For TCRbeta, the library was prepared with unique molecular identifiers. MiXCR was run by TCRdb on the PCR reads, yielding one entry per CDR3 protein. The sample has just over 950,000 distinct CDR3 sequences; roughly 29% are singletons. Material: PBMCs, mostly from graft donor cells, obtained 360 days after TCRalphabeta/CD19-depleted stem cell transplant. These receptors were collected from a boy less than two years old who had a stem cell transplant for SCID, so the T cells may come from the graft donor.

This clonotype showed up just a few times. The V and J genes are TRBV7-2 and TRBJ1-5, with a weak D call TRBD1 (5 bases). The V end was cut by 5 bases, the J end by 6 bases, with 8 bases between. The germline gives CDR1 SGHTA, CDR2 FQGNSA. The CDR3 is 12 residues long. CDR3 region: CASSPGIQPQHF. CDR3 DNA: TGTGCCAGCAGCCCAGGGATTCAGCCCCAGCATTTT.

The chain carries TRBV10-3 and TRBJ2-3, with D possibly TRBD1 on 5 matching bases. The CDR3 has 14 amino acids. With 11 bases removed from V and 2 bases from J, the gap between germline ends came to 17 bases. From germline, CDR1 is ENHRY and CDR2 SYGVKD. CDR3 amino acids: CAVSRKGDTDTQYF. CDR3 sequence (DNA): TGTGCCGTATCTAGGAAAGGGGACACAGATACGCAGTATTTT.

This clonotype was seen a few times. The rearrangement joins TRBV29-1 to TRBJ2-1, with no clear D. The V end lost 6 bases, the J end lost 6 bases, and 27 bases lay between the germline ends. This CDR3 region has 17 residues. Germline-derived CDR1 and CDR2 are SQVTM and ANQGSEA. DNA of the CDR3: TGCAGCGTCATTTTTTTGGGGTCCTCGGCAATGGGCAATGAGCAGTTCTTC. Encoded protein: CSVIFLGSSAMGNEQFF.

Comment on this clonotype: An end of the junction differs from the germline gene, which may be a read error. The chain carries TRBV5-1 and TRBJ1-1; no firm D call. The germline V gene has CDR1 SGHRS and CDR2 YFSETQ. The CDR3 covers 14 residues. CDR3 in amino acids: CASSLEGGVTEDFF. CDR3 in DNA: TGCGCCAGCAGCTTGGAGGGAGGAGTCACTGAAGATTTCTTT.

The chain joins TRBV12-3 or TRBV12-4 to TRBJ2-2, with unresolved D. V gave up 4 bases and J gave up 3 bases, with 9 bases separating them. This CDR3 has 14 residues. CDR3 residues: CASSSAPYTGELFF. The CDR3 bases are TGTGCCAGCAGTTCCGCCCCTTACACCGGGGAGCTGTTTTTT.

This clonotype was counted a few times. This chain connects TRBV9 to TRBJ2-6, with D possibly called TRBD1 or TRBD2 (5 bases each). The germline V gene has CDR1 SGDLS and CDR2 YYNGEE. The V end was cut by 2 bases, the J end by 4 bases, with 13 bases between. This CDR3 comprises 16 residues. CDR3 residues: CASSVGDPAGANVLTF. In nucleotides, the CDR3 is TGTGCCAGCAGCGTGGGGGACCCCGCCGGGGCCAACGTCCTGACTTTC.

CDR3 sequence (DNA): TGTGCCAGCAGCTTAGACAGGGATGAGGCTTTCTTT. Translating it yields CASSLDRDEAFF. This chain connects TRBV11-1 to TRBJ1-1; D is possibly TRBD1 (6 bases). CDR1 SGHAT and CDR2 FQDESV come from the germline V gene (reference sequence). The length of the CDR3 is 12 residues. V lost 1 base to trimming and J lost 11 bases, with 11 bases between them.

The genes are TRBV7-6 and TRBJ2-2, with D possibly TRBD1 on 6 matching bases. V was clipped by 3 bases and J by 8 bases, with 13 bases between them. From germline, CDR1 is SGHVS and CDR2 FNYEAQ. The CDR3 is 14 amino acids. This CDR3 is CASSLMGAGGELFF. The CDR3 DNA reads TGTGCCAGCAGCTTGATGGGGGCAGGAGGGGAGCTGTTTTTT.

The CDR3 region has the DNA TGTGCCAGCAGCACCGGGCTAGCGGGGGGCCTAAGCACAGATACGCAGTATTTT. Translation gives CASSTGLAGGLSTDTQYF. The chain has TRBV3-1 and TRBJ2-3, with 11 bases lining up with TRBD2. Germline V gives CDR1 LGHDT, CDR2 YNNKEL (reference sequence). The ends lost 5 bases at V and 0 bases at J; junction bases unmatched: 10. The CDR3 length is 18 residues.